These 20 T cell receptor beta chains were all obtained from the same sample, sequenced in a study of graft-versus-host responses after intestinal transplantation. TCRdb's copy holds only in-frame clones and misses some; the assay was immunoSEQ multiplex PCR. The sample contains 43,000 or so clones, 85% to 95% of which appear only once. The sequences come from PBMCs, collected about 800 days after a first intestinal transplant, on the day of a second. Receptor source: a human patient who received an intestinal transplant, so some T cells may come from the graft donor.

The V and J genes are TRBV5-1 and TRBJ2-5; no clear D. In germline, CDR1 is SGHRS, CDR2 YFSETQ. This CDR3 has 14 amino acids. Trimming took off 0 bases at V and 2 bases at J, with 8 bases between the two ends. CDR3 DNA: TGCGCCAGCAGCTTGGAGGGCAGGCAAGAGACCCAGTACTTC. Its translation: CASSLEGRQETQYF. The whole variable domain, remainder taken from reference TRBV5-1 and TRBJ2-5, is KAGVTQTPRYLIKTRGQQVTLSCSPISGHRSVSWYQQTPGQGLQFLFEYFSETQRNKGNFPGRFSGRQFSNSRSEMNVSTLELGDSALYLCASSLEGRQETQYFGPGTRLLVL.

The CDR3 protein is CASSQVGGASNYGYTF. The CDR3 DNA reads TGCGCCAGCAGCCAAGTTGGGGGCGCTTCTAACTATGGCTACACCTTC. This chain connects TRBV4-1 to TRBJ1-2, with D perhaps matching TRBD1 (6 bases). The V gene lost 1 base and the J gene lost 0 bases, with 12 bases spanning the gap. Germline assignment: CDR1 MGHRA and CDR2 YSYEKL. CDR3 size: 16 residues.

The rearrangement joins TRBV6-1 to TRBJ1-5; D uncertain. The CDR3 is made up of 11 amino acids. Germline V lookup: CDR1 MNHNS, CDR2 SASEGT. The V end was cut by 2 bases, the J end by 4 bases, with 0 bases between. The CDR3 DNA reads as TGTGCCAGCAGTGAAAATCAGCCCCAGCATTTT. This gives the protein CASSENQPQHF.

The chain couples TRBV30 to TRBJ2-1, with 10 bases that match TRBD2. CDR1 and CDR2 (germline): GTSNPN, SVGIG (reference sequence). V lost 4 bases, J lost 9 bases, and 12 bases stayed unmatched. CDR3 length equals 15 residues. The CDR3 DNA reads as TGTGCCTGGACTGGGGGACTAGCGTCATATGGTGAGCAGTTCTTC. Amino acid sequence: CAWTGGLASYGEQFF.

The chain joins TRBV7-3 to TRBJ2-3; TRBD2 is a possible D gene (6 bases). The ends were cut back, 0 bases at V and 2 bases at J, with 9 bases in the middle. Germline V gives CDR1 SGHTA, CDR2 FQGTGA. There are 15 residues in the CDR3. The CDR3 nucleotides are TGTGCCAGCAGCTTAACCGCTAGCGTCACAGATACGCAGTATTTT. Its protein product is CASSLTASVTDTQYF. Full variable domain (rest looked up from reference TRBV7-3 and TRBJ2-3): GAGVSQTPSNKVTEKGKYVELRCDPISGHTALYWYRQSLGQGPEFLIYFQGTGAADDSGLPNDRFFAVRPEGSVSTLKIQRTERGDSAVYLCASSLTASVTDTQYFGPGTRLTVL.

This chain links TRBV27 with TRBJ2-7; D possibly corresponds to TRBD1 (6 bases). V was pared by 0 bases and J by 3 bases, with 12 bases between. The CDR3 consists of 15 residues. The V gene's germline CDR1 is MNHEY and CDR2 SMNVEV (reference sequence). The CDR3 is CASSLSQGGYYEQYF. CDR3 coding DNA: TGTGCCAGCAGTTTATCCCAAGGGGGTTACTACGAGCAGTACTTC.

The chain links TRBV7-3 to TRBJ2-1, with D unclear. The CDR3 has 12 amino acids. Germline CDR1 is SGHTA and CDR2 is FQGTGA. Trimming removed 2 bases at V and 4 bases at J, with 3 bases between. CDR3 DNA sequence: TGTGCCAGCAGCTTAGGTTACAATGAGCAGTTCTTC. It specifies CASSLGYNEQFF.

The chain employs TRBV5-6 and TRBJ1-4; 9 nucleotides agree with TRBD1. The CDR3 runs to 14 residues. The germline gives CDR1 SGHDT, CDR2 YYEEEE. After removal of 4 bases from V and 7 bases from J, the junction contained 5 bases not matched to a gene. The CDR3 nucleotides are TGTGCCAGCAGCAACAGGGGGCTAGTTGAAAAACTGTTTTTT. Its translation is CASSNRGLVEKLFF.

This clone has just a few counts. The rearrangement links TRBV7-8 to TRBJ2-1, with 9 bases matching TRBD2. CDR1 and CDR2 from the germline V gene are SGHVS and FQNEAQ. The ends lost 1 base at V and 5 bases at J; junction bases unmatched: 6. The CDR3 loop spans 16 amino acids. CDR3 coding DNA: TGTGCCAGCAGCTTAGGGGAGCGGGAGGTAAACAATGAGCAGTTCTTC. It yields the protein CASSLGEREVNNEQFF.

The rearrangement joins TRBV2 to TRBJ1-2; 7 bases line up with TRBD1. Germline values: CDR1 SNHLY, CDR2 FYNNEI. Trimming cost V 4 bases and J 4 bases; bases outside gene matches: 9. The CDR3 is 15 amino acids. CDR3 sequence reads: CASSGKGARSYGYTF. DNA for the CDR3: TGTGCCAGCAGTGGGAAGGGGGCGCGATCCTATGGCTACACCTTC.

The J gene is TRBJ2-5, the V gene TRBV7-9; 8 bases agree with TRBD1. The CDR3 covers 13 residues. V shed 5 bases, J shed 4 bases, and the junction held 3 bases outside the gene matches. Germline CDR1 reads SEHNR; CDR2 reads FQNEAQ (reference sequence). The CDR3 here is CASSVDRGETQYF. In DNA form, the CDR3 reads TGTGCCAGCAGCGTCGACAGGGGAGAGACCCAGTACTTC.

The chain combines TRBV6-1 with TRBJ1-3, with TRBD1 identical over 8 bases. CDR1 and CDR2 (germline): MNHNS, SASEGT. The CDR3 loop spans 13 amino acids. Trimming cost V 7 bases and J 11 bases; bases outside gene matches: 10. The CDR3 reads CASIGQGDFAIYF. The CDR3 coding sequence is TGTGCCAGCATTGGACAGGGTGATTTTGCCATATATTTT.

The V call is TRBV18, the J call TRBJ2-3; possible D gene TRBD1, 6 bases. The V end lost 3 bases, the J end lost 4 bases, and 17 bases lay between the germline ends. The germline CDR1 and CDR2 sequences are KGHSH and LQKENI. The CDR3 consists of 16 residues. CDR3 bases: TGTGCCAGCTCACCGAGCGGCAGGGGAAGGGCAGATACGCAGTATTTT. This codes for CASSPSGRGRADTQYF.

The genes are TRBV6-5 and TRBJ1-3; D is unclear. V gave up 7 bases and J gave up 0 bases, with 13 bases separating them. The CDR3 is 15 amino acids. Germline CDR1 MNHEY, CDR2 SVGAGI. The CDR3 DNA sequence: TGTGCCAGCAACTCCTTCCTACTCTCTGGAAACACCATATATTTT. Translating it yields CASNSFLLSGNTIYF.

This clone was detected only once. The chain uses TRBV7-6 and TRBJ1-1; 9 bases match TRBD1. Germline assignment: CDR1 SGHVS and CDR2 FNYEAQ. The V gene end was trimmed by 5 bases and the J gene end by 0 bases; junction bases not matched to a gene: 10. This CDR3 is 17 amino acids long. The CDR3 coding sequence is TGTGCCAGCAGCATTGGACAGGGGATAGTGGTGAACACTGAAGCTTTCTTT. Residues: CASSIGQGIVVNTEAFF.

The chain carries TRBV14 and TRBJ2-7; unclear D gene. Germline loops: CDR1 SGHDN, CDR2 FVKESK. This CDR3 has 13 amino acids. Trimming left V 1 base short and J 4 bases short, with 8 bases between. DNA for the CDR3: TGTGCCAGCAGCCAAGTCTTGGTATACGAGCAGTACTTC. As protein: CASSQVLVYEQYF.

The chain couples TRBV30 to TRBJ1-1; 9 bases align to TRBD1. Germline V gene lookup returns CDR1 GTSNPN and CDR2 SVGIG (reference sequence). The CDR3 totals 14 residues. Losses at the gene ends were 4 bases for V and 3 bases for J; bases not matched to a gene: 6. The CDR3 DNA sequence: TGTGCCTGGACCGTGGGACAGGGCGACACTGAAGCTTTCTTT. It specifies CAWTVGQGDTEAFF.

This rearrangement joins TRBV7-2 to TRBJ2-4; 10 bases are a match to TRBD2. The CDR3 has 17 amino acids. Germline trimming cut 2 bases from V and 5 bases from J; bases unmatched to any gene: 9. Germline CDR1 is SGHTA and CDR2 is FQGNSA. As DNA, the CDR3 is TGTGCCAGCAGCTTAAGGATTACTAGCGGGATGGAAAACATTCAGTACTTC. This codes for CASSLRITSGMENIQYF. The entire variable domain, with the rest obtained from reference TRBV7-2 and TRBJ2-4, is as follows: GAGVSQSPSNKVTEKGKDVELRCDPISGHTALYWYRQSLGQGLEFLIYFQGNSAPDKSGLPSDRFSAERTGGSVSTLTIQRTQQEDSAVYLCASSLRITSGMENIQYFGAGTRLSVL.

The CDR3 DNA follows: TGTGCCAGCAGCTACGGCGGGAATGAGCAGTTCTTC. It codes for CASSYGGNEQFF. The chain has TRBV11-3 and TRBJ2-1; a possible D gene is TRBD2 (5 bases). V dropped 4 bases and J dropped 7 bases, with 8 bases sitting between them. The CDR3 has 12 amino acids. CDR1 is SGHNT and CDR2 is YENEEA in the germline V gene.

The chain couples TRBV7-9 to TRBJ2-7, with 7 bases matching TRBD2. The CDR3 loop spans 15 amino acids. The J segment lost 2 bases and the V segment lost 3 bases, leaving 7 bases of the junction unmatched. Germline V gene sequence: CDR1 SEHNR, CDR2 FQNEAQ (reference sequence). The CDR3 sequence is CASSFEAGATYEQYF. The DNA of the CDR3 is TGTGCCAGCAGCTTCGAGGCGGGAGCGACCTACGAGCAGTACTTC.